The following is a T cell receptor (beta chain) sequence with its context. Antigen unknown. Libraries were made from TCR beta cDNA, and they carried unique molecular identifiers. From about 1 to 10 million T cells, 500,000 or so cDNA molecules were obtained. From the PCR reads, TCRdb called clonotypes with MiXCR, one entry per CDR3 protein. The sample includes under 900,000 distinct CDR3 sequences, under 70% of them seen just once. The data stem from a study of post-analysis software for immune sequencing data. Turning to the study itself: Relapsing-remitting, secondary progressive and progressive-relapsing multiple sclerosis were all included among the disease courses. The study, taken as a whole, reports: Diversity measured as normalized Chao1 was significantly lower in multiple sclerosis patients than in controls.

Input material: blood. This TCR was recovered from a girl between 5 and 17 years old with multiple sclerosis.

CDR3 amino acids: CASSHEARTLYNEQFF. CDR3 nucleotides: TGTGCCAGCAGCCATGAGGCGAGAACCCTCTACAATGAGCAGTTCTTC. The chain links TRBV4-2 to TRBJ2-1; the D is unclear. The germline CDR1 and CDR2 sequences are LGHNA and YNFKEQ. V was cut by 3 bases and J by 3 bases, with 15 bases left in between. This CDR3 contains 16 residues.